This T cell receptor (beta chain) was profiled in a study of molecular identifiers for immune sequencing clone quantification (dated by TCRdb to about 2018). Broadly, across the study: For a replicate experiment, RNA from roughly 18,000 or 92,000 naive CD8 T cells was divided into five aliquots, and four of the five aliquots were sequenced. This methods study benchmarked molecular-identifier clustering-based TCR repertoire sequencing (MIDCIRS) and TCR RNA copy counting, using CD8 T cells to do so.

Libraries of naive CD8 T cells were built from anywhere between about 17,000 and 1,000,000 sorted cells, with 10%, 30% or 50% of the purified RNA used. On a BD FACSAria II, naive CD8 T cells were FACS-sorted as CD8+CD4-CCR7+CD45RA+ and collected into RLT Plus buffer. To test detection sensitivity, Jurkat RNA equivalent to more than 9 TCR copies was spiked into samples of roughly 18,000-1,100,000 naive CD8 T cells. CD8 T cells were enriched using RosetteSep CD8+ T Cell Enrichment Cocktail and Ficoll-Paque, and the enriched cells then underwent ACK red cell lysis. Receptor amplification or capture employed PCR. Sequencer: Illumina HiSeq 4000. Bulk TCR libraries were generated as previously described, with the TCR primers listed in Table S5 used. The Qiagen AllPrep DNA/RNA kit was used to purify total RNA. Before analysis, reads from multiple sequencing runs of one library were combined. The authors' analysis ran thus. Reads were retained only if an exact TCR constant sequence was present, and the retained reads were trimmed to 150 nt and grouped according to their 12-nt molecular barcodes. Reads within each barcode group were sub-clustered using a 15% Levenshtein threshold, and quality-weighted consensus sequences were constructed for each RNA molecule. Non-functional sequences were removed, as were lower-count sequences one edit away from another. Based on fitting two negative binomial distributions, any barcode sub-cluster with under 20% of the maximum read count was discarded. TCRdb reworked the public reads: Q25 trimming with fastp, MiXCR clone assembly, productive beta chains retained. Under each unique CDR3 protein, matching rows form one entry showing the most common genes and DNA. The V and J calls were determined by TCRdb, not by the authors. The sample table holds approximately 550,000 distinct CDR3 sequences, of which about 20% were seen once. The ten biggest clones cover about 0.84% of the sample.

The CDR1 and CDR2 encoded by the germline V gene are MGHRA and YSYEKL. There are 16 amino acids in the CDR3, from cysteine to phenylalanine inclusive. Only CDR3 DNA is held: 48 bases, read in frame from base 1. V is trimmed back by 4 bases and J by 6 bases, and the junction contains 8 bases that no gene match accounts for. This clonotype was recorded many times. The specificity of this receptor is unknown. Base qualities are not at hand, and no much larger clone is one base apart. What the authors observed across the whole study: A single cell's worth of spiked-in Jurkat TCR RNA was reported detectable even among around 970,000 naive CD8 T cells. In CMV-specific effector cells, clones with more than 20 RNA copies accounted for over 97% of molecules, whereas in naive cells such clones accounted for under 1%. When barcode sub-clustering was not used, chimeric consensus sequences inflated TCR diversity, with chimeras reaching as high as 47%. The naive libraries included spiked-in Jurkat TCR RNA (about ten copies' worth), and this Jurkat TCR RNA is not part of the donor repertoire. Modeling estimated approximately 3 recovered TCR RNA copies per cell, compared with approximately 10 by digital PCR, which implies around 30% capture efficiency. Identical TCR molecules sharing a barcode could cause highly expanded clone sizes to be underestimated.

The chain joins TRBV4-1 to TRBJ2-2; 10 central nucleotides agree with TRBD2. The clonotype was recovered from a human donor in good health. Some libraries in this study had Jurkat cell RNA spiked in. Source material: naive CD8+ T cells from blood, with Jurkat cell RNA spiked in. The meaning of the sample's cell subset or site label: FACS-sorted CD8+CD4-CCR7+CD45RA+ naive T cells. Read as DNA, the sequence is TGCGCCAGCAGCCTAAATAGCGGGAGGCAGGCCGGGGAGCTGTTTTTT. Its protein product is CASSLNSGRQAGELFF.